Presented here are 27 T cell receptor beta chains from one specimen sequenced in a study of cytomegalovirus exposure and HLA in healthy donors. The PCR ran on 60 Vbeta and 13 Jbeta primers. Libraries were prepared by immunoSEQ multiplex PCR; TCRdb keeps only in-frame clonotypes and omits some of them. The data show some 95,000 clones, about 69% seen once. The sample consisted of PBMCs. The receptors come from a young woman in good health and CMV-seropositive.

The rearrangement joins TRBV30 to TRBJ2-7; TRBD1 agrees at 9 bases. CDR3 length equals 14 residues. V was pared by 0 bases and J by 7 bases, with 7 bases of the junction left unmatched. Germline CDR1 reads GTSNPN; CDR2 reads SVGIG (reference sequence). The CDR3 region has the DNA TGTGCCTGGAGTGTAGACAGGGGGATCCTAGAGCAGTACTTC. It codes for CAWSVDRGILEQYF.

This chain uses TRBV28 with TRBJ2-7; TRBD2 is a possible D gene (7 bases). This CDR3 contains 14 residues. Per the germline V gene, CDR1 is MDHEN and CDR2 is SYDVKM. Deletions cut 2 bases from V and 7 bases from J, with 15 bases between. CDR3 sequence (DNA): TGTGCCAGCAGTTTAAGGGGGGGGAGTAGAGAGCAGTACTTC. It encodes CASSLRGGSREQYF.

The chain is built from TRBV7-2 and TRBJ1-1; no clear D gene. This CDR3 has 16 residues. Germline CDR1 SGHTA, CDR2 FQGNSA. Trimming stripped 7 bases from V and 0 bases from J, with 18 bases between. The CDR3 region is CASTEGPVYLNTEAFF. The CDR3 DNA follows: TGTGCCAGCACTGAGGGCCCAGTGTACTTGAACACTGAAGCTTTCTTT.

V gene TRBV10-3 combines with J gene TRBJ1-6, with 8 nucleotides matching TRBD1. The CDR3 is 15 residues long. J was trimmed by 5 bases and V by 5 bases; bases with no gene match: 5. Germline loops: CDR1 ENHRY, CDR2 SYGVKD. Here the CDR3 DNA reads TGTGCCATCAGTACGACAGGGGCGGATAATTCACCCCTCCACTTT. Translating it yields CAISTTGADNSPLHF.

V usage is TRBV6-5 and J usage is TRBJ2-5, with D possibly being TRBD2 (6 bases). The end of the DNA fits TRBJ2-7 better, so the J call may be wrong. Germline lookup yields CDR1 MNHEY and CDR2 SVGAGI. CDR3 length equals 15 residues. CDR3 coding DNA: TGTGCCAGCAGTCAAACGACAGCTAGCGCCTACGAGCAGTACTTC. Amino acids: CASSQTTASAYEQYF.

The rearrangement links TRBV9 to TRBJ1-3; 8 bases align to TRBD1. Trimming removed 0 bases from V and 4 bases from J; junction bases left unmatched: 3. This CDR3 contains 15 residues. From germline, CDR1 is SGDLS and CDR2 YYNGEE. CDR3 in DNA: TGTGCCAGCAGCGTAGACTGGACAGGGGGAAACACCATATATTTT. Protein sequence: CASSVDWTGGNTIYF.

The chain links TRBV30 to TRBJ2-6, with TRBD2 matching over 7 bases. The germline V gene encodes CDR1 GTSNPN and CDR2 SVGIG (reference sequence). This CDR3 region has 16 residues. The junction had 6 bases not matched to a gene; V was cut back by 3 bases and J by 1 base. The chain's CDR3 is CAWSLSGLSGANVLTF. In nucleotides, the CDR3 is TGTGCCTGGAGCCTTAGCGGGTTATCTGGGGCCAACGTCCTGACTTTC. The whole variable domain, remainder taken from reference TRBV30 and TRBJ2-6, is SQTIHQWPATLVQPVGSPLSLECTVEGTSNPNLYWYRQAAGRGLQLLFYSVGIGQISSEVPQNLSASRPQDRQFILSSKKLLLSDSGFYLCAWSLSGLSGANVLTFGAGSRLTVL.

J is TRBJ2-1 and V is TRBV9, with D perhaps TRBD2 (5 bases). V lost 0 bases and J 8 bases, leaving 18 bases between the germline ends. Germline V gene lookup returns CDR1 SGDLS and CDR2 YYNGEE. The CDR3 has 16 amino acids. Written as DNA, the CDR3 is TGTGCCAGCAGCGTAGTGGGTAGCGCGGTGGTGCATGAGCAGTTCTTC. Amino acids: CASSVVGSAVVHEQFF. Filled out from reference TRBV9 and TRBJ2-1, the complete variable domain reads DSGVTQTPKHLITATGQRVTLRCSPRSGDLSVYWYQQSLDQGLQFLIQYYNGEERAKGNILERFSAQQFPDLHSELNLSSLELGDSALYFCASSVVGSAVVHEQFFGPGTRLTVL.

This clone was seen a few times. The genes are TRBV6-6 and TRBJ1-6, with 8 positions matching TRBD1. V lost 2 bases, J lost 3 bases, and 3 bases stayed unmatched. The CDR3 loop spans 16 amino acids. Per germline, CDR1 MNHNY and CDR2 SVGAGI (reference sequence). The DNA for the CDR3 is TGTGCCAGCAGTTACGGAACAGGGGGCTATAATTCACCCCTCCACTTT. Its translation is CASSYGTGGYNSPLHF.

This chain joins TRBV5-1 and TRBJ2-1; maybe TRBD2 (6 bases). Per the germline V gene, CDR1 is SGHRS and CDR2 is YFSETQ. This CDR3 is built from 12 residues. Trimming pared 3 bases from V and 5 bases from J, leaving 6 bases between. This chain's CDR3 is CASSWGDNEQFF. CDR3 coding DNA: TGCGCCAGCAGCTGGGGGGACAATGAGCAGTTCTTC.

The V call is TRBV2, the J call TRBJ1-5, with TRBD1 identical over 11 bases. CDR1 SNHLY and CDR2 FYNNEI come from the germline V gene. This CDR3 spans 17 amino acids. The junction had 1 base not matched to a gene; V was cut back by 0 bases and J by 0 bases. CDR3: CASSEAGTGGSNQPQHF. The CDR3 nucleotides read TGTGCCAGCAGTGAAGCGGGGACAGGGGGTAGCAATCAGCCCCAGCATTTT.

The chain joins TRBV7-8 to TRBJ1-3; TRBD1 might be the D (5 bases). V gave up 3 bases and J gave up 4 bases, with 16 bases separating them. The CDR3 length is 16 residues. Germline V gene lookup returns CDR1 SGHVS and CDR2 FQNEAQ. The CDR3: CASSLGGAGTGNTIYF. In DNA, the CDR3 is TGTGCCAGCAGCTTGGGGGGTGCAGGGACGGGAAACACCATATATTTT. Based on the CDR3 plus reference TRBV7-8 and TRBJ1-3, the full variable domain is GAGVSQSPRYKVAKRGQDVALRCDPISGHVSLFWYQQALGQGPEFLTYFQNEAQLDKSGLPSDRFFAERPEGSVSTLKIQRTQQEDSAVYLCASSLGGAGTGNTIYFGEGSWLTVV.

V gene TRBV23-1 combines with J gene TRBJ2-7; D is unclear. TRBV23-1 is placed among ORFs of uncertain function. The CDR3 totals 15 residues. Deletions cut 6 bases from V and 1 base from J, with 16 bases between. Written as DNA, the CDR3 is TGCGCCAGCAGCCAAATCTCTATCAGGTCCTACGAGCAGTACTTC. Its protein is CASSQISIRSYEQYF.

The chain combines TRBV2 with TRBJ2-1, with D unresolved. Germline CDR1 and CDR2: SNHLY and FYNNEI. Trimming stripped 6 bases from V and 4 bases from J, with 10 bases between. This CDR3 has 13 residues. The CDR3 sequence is CASSREAYNEQFF. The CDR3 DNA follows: TGTGCCAGCAGCCGCGAGGCATACAATGAGCAGTTCTTC.

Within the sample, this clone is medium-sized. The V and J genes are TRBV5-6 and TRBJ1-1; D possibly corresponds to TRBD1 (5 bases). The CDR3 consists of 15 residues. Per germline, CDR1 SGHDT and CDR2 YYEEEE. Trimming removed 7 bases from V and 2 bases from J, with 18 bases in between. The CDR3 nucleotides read TGTGCCAGCCAAGGGGCCTGGCAGACCAACACTGAAGCTTTCTTT. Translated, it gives CASQGAWQTNTEAFF.

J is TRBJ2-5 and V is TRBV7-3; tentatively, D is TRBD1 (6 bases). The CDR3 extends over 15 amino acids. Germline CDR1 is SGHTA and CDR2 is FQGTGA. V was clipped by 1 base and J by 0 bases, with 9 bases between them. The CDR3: CASSLIDRYQETQYF. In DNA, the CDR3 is TGTGCCAGCAGCTTAATTGACAGGTACCAAGAGACCCAGTACTTC.

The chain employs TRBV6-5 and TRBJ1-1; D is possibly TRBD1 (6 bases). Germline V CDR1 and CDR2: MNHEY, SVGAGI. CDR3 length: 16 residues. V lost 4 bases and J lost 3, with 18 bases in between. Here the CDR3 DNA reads TGTGCCAGCAGTTTTTTACACGGGACACTTGACACTGAAGCTTTCTTT. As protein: CASSFLHGTLDTEAFF.

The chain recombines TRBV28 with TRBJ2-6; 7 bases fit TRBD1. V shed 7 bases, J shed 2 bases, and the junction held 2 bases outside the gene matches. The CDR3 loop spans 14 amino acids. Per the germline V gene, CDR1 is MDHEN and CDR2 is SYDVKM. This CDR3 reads CASKDRAGANVLTF. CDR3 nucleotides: TGTGCCAGCAAAGACAGGGCTGGGGCCAACGTCCTGACTTTC.

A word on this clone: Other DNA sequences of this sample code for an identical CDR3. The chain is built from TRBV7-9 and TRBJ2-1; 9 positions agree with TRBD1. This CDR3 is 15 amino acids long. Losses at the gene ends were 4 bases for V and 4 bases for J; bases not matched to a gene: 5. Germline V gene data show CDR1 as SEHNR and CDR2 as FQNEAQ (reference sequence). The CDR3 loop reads CASSSGTGIYNEQFF. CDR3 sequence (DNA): TGTGCCAGCAGCTCCGGGACAGGGATTTACAATGAGCAGTTCTTC.

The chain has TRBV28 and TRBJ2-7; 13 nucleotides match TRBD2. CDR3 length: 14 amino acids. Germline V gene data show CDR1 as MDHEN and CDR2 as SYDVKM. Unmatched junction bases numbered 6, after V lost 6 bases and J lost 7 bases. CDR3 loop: CASRRLAGGGEQYF. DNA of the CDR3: TGTGCCAGCAGACGACTAGCGGGAGGAGGAGAGCAGTACTTC.

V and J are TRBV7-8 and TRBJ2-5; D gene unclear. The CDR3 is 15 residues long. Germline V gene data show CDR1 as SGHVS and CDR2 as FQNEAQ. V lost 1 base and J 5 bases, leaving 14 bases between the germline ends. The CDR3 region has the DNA TGTGCCAGCAGCTTAGATGGCCAGGTCCACGAGACCCAGTACTTC. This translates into CASSLDGQVHETQYF.

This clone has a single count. The CDR3 here is CASSPAGGDSYEQYF. CDR3 in DNA: TGCGCCAGCAGCCCTGCCGGTGGGGACAGCTACGAGCAGTACTTC. V usage is TRBV5-1 and J usage is TRBJ2-7; 7 nucleotides align to TRBD1. This CDR3 region has 15 residues. With 4 bases clipped from V and 3 bases from J, the junction kept 10 bases outside the gene matches. The germline V gene encodes CDR1 SGHRS and CDR2 YFSETQ.

The CDR3 sequence: CASSLGGPINEKLFF. CDR3 nucleotides: TGCGCCAGCAGCTTGGGAGGGCCAATCAATGAAAAACTGTTTTTT. This chain joins TRBV5-1 and TRBJ1-4, with D hard to call. Trimming pared 0 bases from V and 5 bases from J, leaving 11 bases between. CDR1 is SGHRS and CDR2 is YFSETQ in the germline V gene. The CDR3 runs to 15 residues.

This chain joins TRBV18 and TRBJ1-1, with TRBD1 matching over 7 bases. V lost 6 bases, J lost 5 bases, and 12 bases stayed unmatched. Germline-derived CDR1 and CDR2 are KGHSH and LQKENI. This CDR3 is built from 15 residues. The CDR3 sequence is CASSASKQGSTEAFF. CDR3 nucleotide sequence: TGTGCCAGCTCCGCTTCGAAACAGGGGAGTACTGAAGCTTTCTTT.

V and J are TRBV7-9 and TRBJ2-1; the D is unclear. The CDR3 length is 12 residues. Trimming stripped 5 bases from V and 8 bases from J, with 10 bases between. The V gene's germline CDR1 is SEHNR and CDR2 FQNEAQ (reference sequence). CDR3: CASSPAADEQFF. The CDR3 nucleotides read TGTGCCAGCAGCCCTGCCGCGGATGAGCAGTTCTTC.

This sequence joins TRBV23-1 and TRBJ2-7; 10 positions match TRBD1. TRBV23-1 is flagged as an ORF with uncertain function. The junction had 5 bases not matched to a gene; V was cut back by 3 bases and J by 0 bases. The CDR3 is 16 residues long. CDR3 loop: CASSHPGQGGSYEQYF. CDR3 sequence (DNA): TGCGCCAGCAGTCATCCCGGACAGGGGGGCTCCTACGAGCAGTACTTC.

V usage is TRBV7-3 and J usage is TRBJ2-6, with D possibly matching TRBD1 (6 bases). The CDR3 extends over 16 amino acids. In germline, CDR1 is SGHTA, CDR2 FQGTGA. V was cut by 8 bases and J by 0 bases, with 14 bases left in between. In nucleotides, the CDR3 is TGTGCCAGCGGGAGACAGGTTCTCTCTGGGGCCAACGTCCTGACTTTC. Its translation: CASGRQVLSGANVLTF.